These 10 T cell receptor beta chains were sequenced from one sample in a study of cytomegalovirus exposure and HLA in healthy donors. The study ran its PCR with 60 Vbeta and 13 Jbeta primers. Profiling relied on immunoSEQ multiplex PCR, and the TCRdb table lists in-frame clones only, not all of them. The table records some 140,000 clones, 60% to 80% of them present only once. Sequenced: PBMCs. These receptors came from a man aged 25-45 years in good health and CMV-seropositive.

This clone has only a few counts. This CDR3 is CASQGYGTEAFF. The CDR3 nucleotides read TGTGCCAGCCAGGGATACGGCACTGAAGCTTTCTTT. The chain is built from TRBV19 and TRBJ1-1, with D perhaps TRBD1 (5 bases). CDR3 length: 12 residues. The germline gives CDR1 LNHDA, CDR2 SQIVND (reference sequence). V dropped 9 bases and J dropped 4 bases, with 12 bases sitting between them.

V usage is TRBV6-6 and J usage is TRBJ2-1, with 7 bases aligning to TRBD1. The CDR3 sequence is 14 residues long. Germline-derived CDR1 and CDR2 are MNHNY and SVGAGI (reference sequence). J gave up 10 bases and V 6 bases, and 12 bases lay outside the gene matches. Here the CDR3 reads CASSSPGQSWEQFF. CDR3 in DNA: TGTGCCAGCAGCTCGCCGGGACAGTCATGGGAGCAGTTCTTC.

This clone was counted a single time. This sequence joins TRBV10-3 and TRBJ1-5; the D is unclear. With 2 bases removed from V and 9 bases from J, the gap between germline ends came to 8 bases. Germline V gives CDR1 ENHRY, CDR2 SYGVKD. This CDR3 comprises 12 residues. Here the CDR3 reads CAISEEGWPQHF. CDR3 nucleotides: TGTGCCATCAGTGAGGAGGGATGGCCCCAGCATTTT.

CDR3 region: CASSPQGADSPLHF. CDR3 DNA: TGTGCCAGCAGTCCACAGGGGGCCGATTCACCCCTCCACTTT. This rearrangement joins TRBV7-9 to TRBJ1-6, with 9 bases aligning to TRBD1. CDR1 is SEHNR and CDR2 is FQNEAQ in the germline V gene (reference sequence). This CDR3 has 14 amino acids. V was clipped by 6 bases and J by 8 bases; unmatched bases: 5. The full variable domain, in which reference TRBV7-9 and TRBJ1-6 provide the parts outside the CDR3, is DTGVSQNPRHKITKRGQNVTFRCDPISEHNRLYWYRQTLGQGPEFLTYFQNEAQLEKSRLLSDRFSAERPKGSFSTLEIQRTEQGDSAMYLCASSPQGADSPLHFGNGTRLTVT.

The CDR3 nucleotides are TGTGCCAGCAGCCTCGAGCGGACAGATACGCAGTATTTT. This gives the protein CASSLERTDTQYF. This chain joins TRBV9 and TRBJ2-3; TRBD2 might be the D (5 bases). Trimming cost V 4 bases and J 3 bases, with 9 bases left between them. Germline V lookup: CDR1 SGDLS, CDR2 YYNGEE. There are 13 residues in the CDR3.

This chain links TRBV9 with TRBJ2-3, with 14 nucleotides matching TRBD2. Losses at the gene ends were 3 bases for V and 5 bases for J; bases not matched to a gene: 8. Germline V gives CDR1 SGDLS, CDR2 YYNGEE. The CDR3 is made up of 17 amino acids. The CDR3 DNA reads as TGTGCCAGCAGCGGGGGGACTAGCGGGAGTGTCATAGATACGCAGTATTTT. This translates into CASSGGTSGSVIDTQYF. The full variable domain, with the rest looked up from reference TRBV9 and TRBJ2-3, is DSGVTQTPKHLITATGQRVTLRCSPRSGDLSVYWYQQSLDQGLQFLIQYYNGEERAKGNILERFSAQQFPDLHSELNLSSLELGDSALYFCASSGGTSGSVIDTQYFGPGTRLTVL.

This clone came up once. CDR3 amino acids: CSVVQRLAGGSSYEQYF. As DNA, the CDR3 is TGCAGCGTTGTTCAGAGACTAGCGGGTGGAAGCTCCTACGAGCAGTACTTC. V gene TRBV29-1 combines with J gene TRBJ2-5, with 10 nucleotides matching TRBD2. The DNA end favors TRBJ2-7, so the J call may be wrong. Germline CDR1 reads SQVTM; CDR2 reads ANQGSEA. There are 17 residues in the CDR3.

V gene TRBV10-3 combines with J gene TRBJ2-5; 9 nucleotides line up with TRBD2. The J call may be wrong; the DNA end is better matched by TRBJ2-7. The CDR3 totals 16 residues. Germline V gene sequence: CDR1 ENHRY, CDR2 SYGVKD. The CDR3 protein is CAISEVLAGPPYEQYF. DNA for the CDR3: TGTGCCATCAGCGAGGTGCTAGCGGGACCTCCCTACGAGCAGTACTTC.

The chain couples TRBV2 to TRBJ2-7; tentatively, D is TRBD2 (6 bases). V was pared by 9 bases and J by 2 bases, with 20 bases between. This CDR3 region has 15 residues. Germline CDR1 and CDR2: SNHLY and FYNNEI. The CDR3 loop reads CASAPFRDSPYEQYF. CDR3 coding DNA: TGTGCCAGTGCTCCTTTTCGGGACTCCCCCTACGAGCAGTACTTC.

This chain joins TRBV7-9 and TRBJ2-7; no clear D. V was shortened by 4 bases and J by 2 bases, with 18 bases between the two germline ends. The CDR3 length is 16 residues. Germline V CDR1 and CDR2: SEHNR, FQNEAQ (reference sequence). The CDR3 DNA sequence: TGTGCCAGCAGCTCTTCCTCCAACAGTGACACCTACGAGCAGTACTTC. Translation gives CASSSSSNSDTYEQYF.